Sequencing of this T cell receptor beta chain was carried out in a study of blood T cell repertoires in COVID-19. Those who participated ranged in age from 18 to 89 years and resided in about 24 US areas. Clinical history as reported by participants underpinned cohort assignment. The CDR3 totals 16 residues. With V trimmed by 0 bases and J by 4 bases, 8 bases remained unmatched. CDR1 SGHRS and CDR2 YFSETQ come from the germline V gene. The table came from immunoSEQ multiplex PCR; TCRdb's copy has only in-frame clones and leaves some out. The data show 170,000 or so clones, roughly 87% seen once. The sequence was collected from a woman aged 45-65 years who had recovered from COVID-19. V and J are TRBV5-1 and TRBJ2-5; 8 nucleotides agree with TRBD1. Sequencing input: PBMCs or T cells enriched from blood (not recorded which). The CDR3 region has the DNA TGCGCCAGCAGCTTGGCCCTCAGGGGGCGCGGAGAGACCCAGTACTTC. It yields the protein CASSLALRGRGETQYF.